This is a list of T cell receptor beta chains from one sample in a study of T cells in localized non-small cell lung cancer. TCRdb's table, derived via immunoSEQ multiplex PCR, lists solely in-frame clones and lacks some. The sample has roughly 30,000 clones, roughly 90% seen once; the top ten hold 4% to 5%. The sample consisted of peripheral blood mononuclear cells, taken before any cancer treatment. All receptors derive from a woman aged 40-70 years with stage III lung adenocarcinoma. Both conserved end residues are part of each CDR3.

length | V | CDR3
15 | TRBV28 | CASSPSGGHNEKLFF
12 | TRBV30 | CAWTTSGYEQYF
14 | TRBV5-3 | CASSWAKGRTEAFF
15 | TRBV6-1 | CASSAVNSHNNEQFF
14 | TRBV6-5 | CASSKTGGQETQYF
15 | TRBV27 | CASSFLVAGTDTQYF
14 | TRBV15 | CATSRSPGANVLTF
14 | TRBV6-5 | CASSTFYRGTEAFF
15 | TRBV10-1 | CASSESSASGGEQFF
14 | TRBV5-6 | CASSSSGTHNEQFF
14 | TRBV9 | CASSVGNSNQPQHF
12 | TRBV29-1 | CSAVREDYGYTF
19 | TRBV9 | CASSVVPSGQGANLAEAFF
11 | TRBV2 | CASSVTGELFF
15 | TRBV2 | CASSEFSGEAETQYF
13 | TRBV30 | CAWSPPALREQYF
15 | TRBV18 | CASSPEAGVSNEQFF
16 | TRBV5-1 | CASSYGQGANTDTQYF
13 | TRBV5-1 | CASSSGWTGELFF
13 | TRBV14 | CASSLWRGNTIYF
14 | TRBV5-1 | CASSPGQMSDTQYF
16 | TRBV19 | CASSIDTNSLTDTQYF
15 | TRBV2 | CASMRGTVNTGELFF
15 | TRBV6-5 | CASTSPDTGGYTQYF
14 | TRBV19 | CASSATGSTDTQYF
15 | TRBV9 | CASSSGLAGDNEQFF
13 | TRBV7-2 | CASSETVNQPQHF
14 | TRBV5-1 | CASSLQGAGNTIYF
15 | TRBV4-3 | CASSQEGTPDYEQYF
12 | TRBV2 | CASSGSGYEQYF
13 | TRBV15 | CATSIRQESEAFF
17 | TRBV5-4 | CASSPTGQRGNTGELFF
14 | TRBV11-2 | CASSRDSAGRELFF
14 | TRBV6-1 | CASGIAGAGDTQYF
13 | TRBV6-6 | CASSPHREETQYF
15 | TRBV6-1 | CASSEWGQGGQPQHF
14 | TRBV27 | CASSFSGLGYEQYF
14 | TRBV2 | CASSVGRYTGELFF
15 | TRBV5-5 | CASSFPTGGADEAFF
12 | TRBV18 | CASFETGGGYTF
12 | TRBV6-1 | CASNQGSYEQYF